The text below deals with one T cell receptor beta chain. Its antigen is still unknown. These data come from a study of long-term antiretroviral therapy in people with HIV. Germline V CDR1 and CDR2: SGDLS, YYNGEE. J lost 4 bases, V lost 3 bases, and 10 bases had no gene match. The CDR3 runs to 16 residues. Running of the v3.0 immunoSEQ assay took place at survey level. The protocol was immunoSEQ multiplex PCR, while the TCRdb copy is restricted to in-frame clones and leaves out a portion. The sample lists over 30,000 clones; about 85% were seen once. Study results and limitations: Despite increasing after ART, diversity remained lower than that of transplant donor controls. HIV repertoires spanned tighter CDR3 length ranges than controls did.

This receptor was obtained from a man aged 18 to 30 with HIV. The V and J genes are TRBV9 and TRBJ2-3, with 8 positions matching TRBD2. The sequencing here drew on unsorted PBMCs, taken 1.1 years after starting antiretroviral therapy. The CDR3 here is CASSGNIAGTSDTQYF. CDR3 coding DNA: TGTGCCAGCAGCGGTAACATAGCGGGAACGTCAGATACGCAGTATTTT. The complete variable domain, with remaining parts taken from reference TRBV9 and TRBJ2-3, reads DSGVTQTPKHLITATGQRVTLRCSPRSGDLSVYWYQQSLDQGLQFLIQYYNGEERAKGNILERFSAQQFPDLHSELNLSSLELGDSALYFCASSGNIAGTSDTQYFGPGTRLTVL.